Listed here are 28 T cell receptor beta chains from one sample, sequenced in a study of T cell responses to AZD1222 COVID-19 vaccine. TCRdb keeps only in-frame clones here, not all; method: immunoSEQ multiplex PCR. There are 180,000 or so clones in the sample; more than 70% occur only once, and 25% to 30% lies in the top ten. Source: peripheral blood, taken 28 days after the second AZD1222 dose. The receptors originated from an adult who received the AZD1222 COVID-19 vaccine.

The CDR3 nucleotides are TGTGCCAGCAGTCCTCCGACAGTCTCCTACGAGCAGTACTTC. Its protein is CASSPPTVSYEQYF. V usage is TRBV28 and J usage is TRBJ2-7, with D possibly matching TRBD1 (5 bases). Germline-derived CDR1 and CDR2 are MDHEN and SYDVKM. The V and J ends lost 5 bases and 0 bases respectively, with 11 bases between them. The CDR3 totals 14 residues.

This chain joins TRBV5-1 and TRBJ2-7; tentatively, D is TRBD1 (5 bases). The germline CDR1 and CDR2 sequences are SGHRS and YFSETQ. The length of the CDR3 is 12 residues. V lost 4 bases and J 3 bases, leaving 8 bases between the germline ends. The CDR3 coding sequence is TGCGCCAGCAGCATGGACAACTACGAGCAGTACTTC. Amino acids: CASSMDNYEQYF.

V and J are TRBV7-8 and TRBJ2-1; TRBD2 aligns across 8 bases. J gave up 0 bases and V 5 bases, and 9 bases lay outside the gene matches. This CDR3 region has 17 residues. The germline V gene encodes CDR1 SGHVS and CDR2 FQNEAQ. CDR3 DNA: TGTGCCAGCAGCCCGGGGGTAGCGGGAAGCTCCTACAATGAGCAGTTCTTC. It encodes CASSPGVAGSSYNEQFF.

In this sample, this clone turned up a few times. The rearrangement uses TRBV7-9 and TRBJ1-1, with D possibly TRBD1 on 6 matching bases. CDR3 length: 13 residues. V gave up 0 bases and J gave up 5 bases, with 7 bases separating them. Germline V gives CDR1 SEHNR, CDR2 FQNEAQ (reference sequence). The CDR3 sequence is CASSLAQGTEAFF. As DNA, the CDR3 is TGTGCCAGCAGCTTAGCCCAGGGGACTGAAGCTTTCTTT.

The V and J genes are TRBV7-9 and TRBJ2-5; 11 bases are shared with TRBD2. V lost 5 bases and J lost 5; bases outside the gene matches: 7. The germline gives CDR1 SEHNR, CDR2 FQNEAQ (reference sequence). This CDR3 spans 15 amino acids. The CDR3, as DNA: TGTGCCAGCAGCCCCGGGGTAGCGGGAGGGGAGACCCAGTACTTC. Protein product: CASSPGVAGGETQYF.

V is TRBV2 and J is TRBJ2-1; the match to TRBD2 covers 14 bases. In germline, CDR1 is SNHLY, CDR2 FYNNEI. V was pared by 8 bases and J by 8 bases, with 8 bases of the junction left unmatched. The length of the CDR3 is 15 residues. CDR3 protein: CASLTGLAGVDEQFF. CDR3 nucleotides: TGTGCCAGCCTCACGGGACTAGCGGGAGTCGATGAGCAGTTCTTC.

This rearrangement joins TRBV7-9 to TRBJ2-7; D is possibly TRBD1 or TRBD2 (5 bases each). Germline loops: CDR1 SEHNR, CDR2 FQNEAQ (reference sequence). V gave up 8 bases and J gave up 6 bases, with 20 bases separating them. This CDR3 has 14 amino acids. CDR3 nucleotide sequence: TGTGCCAGCTTAAACCCTGGTACTGGGACCGAGCAGTACTTC. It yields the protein CASLNPGTGTEQYF.

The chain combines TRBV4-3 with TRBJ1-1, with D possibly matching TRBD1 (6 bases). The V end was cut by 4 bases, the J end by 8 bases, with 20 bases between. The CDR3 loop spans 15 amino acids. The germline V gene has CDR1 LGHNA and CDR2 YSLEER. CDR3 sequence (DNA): TGCGCCAGCAGCCCAAGGGGGGAATCGGGATTAGAAGCTTTCTTT. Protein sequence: CASSPRGESGLEAFF.

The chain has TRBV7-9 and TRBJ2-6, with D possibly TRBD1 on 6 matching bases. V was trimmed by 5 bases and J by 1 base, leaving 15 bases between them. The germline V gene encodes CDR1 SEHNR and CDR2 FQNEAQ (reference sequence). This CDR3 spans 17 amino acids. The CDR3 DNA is TGTGCCAGCAGCGACCTGGGCAGGGGTTCTGGGGCCAACGTCCTGACTTTC. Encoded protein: CASSDLGRGSGANVLTF.

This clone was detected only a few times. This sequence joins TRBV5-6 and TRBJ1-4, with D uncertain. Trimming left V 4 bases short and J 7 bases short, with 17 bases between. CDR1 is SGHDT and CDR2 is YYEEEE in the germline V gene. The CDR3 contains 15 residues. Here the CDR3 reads CASSRSGFKGEKLFF. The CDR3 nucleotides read TGTGCCAGCAGCCGTAGTGGGTTTAAGGGTGAAAAACTGTTTTTT. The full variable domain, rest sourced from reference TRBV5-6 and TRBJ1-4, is DAGVTQSPTHLIKTRGQQVTLRCSPKSGHDTVSWYQQALGQGPQFIFQYYEEEERQRGNFPDRFSGHQFPNYSSELNVNALLLGDSALYLCASSRSGFKGEKLFFGSGTQLSVL.

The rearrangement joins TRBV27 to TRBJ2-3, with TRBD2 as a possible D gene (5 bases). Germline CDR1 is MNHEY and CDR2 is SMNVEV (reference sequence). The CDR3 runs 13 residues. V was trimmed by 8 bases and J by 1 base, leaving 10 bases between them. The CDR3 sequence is CASQGLGTDTQYF. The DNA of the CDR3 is TGTGCCAGCCAAGGACTGGGCACAGATACGCAGTATTTT.

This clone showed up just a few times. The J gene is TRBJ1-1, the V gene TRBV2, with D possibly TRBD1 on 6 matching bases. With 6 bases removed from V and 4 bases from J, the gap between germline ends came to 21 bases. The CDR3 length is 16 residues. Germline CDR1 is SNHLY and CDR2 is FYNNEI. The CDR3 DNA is TGTGCCAGCAGCGCCCGTCGAGGGCTAGGGGGCACTGAAGCTTTCTTT. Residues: CASSARRGLGGTEAFF. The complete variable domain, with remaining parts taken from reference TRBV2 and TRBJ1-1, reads EPEVTQTPSHQVTQMGQEVILRCVPISNHLYFYWYRQILGQKVEFLVSFYNNEISEKSEIFDDQFSVERPDGSNFTLKIRSTKLEDSAMYFCASSARRGLGGTEAFFGQGTRLTVV.

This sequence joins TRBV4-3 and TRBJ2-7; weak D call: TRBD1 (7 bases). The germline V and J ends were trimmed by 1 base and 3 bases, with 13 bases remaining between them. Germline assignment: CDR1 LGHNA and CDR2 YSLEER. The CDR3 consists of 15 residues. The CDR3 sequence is CASSQVAGGFYEQYF. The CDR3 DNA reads TGCGCCAGCAGCCAAGTCGCAGGGGGGTTCTACGAGCAGTACTTC.

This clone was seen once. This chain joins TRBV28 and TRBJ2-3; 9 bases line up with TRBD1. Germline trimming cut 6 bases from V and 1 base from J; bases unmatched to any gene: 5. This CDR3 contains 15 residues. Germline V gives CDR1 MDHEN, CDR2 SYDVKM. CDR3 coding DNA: TGTGCCAGCAGGACAGGGGGGATCGGCACAGATACGCAGTATTTT. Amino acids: CASRTGGIGTDTQYF.

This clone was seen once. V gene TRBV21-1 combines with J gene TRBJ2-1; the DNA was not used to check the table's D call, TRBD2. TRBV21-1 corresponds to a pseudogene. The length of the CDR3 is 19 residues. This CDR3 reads CASSKGVLADQSSYNEQFF. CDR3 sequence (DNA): TGTGCCAGCAGCAAAGGGGTACTAGCGGACCAGAGCTCCTACAATGAGCAGTTCTTC.

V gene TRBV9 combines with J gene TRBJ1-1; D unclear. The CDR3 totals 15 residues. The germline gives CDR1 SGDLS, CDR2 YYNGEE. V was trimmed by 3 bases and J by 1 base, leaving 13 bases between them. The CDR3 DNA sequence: TGTGCCAGCAGCGGACGGGAAGGTCAGAACACTGAAGCTTTCTTT. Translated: CASSGREGQNTEAFF.

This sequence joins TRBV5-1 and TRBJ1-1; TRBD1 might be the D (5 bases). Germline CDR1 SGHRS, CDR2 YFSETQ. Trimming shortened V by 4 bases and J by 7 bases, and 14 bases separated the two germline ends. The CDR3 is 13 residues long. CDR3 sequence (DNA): TGCGCCAGCAGCGGGACTCAGCAGGGTGAAGCTTTCTTT. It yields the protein CASSGTQQGEAFF.

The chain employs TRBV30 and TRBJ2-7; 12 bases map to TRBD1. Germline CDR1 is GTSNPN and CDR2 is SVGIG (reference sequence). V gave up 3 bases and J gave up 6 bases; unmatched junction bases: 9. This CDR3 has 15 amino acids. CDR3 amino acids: CAWSLYGTGGAEQYF. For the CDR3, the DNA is TGTGCCTGGAGCCTTTACGGGACAGGGGGCGCCGAGCAGTACTTC.

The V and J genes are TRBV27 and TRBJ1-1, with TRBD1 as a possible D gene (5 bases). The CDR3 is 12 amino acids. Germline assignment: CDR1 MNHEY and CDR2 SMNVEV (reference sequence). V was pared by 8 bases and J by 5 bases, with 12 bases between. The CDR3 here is CASSTGGTEAFF. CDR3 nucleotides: TGTGCCAGCTCTACTGGGGGGACTGAAGCTTTCTTT.

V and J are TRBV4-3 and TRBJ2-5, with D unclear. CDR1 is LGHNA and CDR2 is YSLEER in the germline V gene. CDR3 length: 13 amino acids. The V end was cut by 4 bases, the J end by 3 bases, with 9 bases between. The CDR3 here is CASSPGSKETQYF. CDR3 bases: TGCGCCAGCAGCCCAGGATCCAAAGAGACCCAGTACTTC.

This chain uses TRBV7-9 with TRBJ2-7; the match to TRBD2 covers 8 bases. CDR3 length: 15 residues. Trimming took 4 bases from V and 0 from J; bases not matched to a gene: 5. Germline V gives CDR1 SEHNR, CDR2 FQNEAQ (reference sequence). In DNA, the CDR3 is TGTGCCAGCAGCTCGCCGACTAGCGACTCCTACGAGCAGTACTTC. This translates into CASSSPTSDSYEQYF.

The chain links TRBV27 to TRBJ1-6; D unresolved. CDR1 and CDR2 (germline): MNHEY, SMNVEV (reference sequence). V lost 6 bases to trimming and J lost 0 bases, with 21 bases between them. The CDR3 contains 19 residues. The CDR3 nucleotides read TGTGCCAGCAGCAATATTCCGGTGTTGGGAAGCTCCTATAATTCACCCCTCCACTTT. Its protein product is CASSNIPVLGSSYNSPLHF.

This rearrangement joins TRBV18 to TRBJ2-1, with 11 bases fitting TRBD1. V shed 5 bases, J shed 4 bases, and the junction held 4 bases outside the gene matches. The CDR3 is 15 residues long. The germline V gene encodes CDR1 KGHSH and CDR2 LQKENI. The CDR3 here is CASSTGTGGYNEQFF. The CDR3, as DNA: TGTGCCAGCTCAACCGGGACAGGGGGGTACAATGAGCAGTTCTTC.

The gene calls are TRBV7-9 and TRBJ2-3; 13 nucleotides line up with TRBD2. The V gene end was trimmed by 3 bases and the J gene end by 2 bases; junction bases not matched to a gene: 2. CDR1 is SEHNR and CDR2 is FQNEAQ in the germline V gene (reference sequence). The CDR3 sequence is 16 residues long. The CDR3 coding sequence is TGTGCCAGCAGCTTGGGACTAGCGGGGCTCACAGATACGCAGTATTTT. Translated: CASSLGLAGLTDTQYF.

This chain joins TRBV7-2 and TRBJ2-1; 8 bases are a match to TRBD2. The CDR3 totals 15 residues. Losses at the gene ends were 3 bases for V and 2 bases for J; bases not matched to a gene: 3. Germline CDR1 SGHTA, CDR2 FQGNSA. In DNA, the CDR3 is TGTGCCAGCAGCTTTACGGGAGGGACCTACAATGAGCAGTTCTTC. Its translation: CASSFTGGTYNEQFF. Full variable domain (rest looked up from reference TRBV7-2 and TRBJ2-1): GAGVSQSPSNKVTEKGKDVELRCDPISGHTALYWYRQSLGQGLEFLIYFQGNSAPDKSGLPSDRFSAERTGGSVSTLTIQRTQQEDSAVYLCASSFTGGTYNEQFFGPGTRLTVL.

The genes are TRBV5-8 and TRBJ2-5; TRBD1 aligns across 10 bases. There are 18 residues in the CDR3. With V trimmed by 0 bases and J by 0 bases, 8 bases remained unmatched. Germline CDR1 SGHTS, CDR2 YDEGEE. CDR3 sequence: CASSLGPRQGAYQETQYF. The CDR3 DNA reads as TGTGCCAGCAGCTTGGGTCCTCGACAGGGGGCGTACCAAGAGACCCAGTACTTC.

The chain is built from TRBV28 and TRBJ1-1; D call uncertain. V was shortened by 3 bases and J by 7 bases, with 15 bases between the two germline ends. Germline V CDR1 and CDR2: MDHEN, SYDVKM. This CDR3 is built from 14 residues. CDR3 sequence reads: CASSFPPGHGEAFF. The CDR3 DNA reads TGTGCCAGCAGTTTCCCCCCCGGGCATGGTGAAGCTTTCTTT.

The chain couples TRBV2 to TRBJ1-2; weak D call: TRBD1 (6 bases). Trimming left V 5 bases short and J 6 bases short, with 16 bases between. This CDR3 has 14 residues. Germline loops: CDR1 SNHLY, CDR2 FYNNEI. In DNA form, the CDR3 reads TGTGCCAGCAGTAAATACACAGGGCGGGATGGCTACACCTTC. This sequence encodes CASSKYTGRDGYTF.